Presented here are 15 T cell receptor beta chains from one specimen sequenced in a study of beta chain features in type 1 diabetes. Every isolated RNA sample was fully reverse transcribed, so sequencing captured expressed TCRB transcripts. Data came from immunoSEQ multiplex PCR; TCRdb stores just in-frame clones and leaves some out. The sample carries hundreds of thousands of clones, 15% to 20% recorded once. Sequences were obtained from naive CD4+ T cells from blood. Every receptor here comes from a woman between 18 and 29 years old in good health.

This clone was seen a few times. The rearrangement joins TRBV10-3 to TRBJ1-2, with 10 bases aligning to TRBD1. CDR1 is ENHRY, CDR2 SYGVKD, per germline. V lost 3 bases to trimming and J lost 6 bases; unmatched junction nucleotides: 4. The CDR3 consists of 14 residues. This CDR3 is CAISDRGQGNGYTF. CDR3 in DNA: TGTGCCATCAGTGACAGGGGACAGGGGAATGGCTACACCTTC.

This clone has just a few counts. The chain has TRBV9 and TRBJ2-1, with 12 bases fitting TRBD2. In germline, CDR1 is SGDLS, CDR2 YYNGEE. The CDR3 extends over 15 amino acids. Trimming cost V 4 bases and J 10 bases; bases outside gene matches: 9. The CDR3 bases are TGTGCCAGCAGCTACTTTGAGACTAGCGGGAGAGAGCAGTTCTTC. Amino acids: CASSYFETSGREQFF.

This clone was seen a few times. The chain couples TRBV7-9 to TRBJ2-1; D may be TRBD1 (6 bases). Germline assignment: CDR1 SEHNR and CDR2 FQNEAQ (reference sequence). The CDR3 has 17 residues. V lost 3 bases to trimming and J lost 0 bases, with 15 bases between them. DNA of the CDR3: TGTGCCAGCAGCTTCCGTCGTGGACAGTCCTCCTACAATGAGCAGTTCTTC. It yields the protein CASSFRRGQSSYNEQFF.

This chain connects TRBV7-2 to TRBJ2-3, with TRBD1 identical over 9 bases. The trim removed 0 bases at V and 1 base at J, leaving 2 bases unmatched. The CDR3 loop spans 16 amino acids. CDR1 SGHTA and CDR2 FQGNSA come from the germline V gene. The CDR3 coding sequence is TGTGCCAGCAGCTTAGCCAGGACAGGGGGCACAGATACGCAGTATTTT. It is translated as CASSLARTGGTDTQYF.

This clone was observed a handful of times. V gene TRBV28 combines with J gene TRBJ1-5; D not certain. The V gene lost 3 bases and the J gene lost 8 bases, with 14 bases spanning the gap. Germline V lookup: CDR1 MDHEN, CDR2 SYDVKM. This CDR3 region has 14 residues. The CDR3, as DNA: TGTGCCAGCAGTTTCGGTGCTGGCGAGAAGCCCCAGCATTTT. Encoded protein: CASSFGAGEKPQHF.

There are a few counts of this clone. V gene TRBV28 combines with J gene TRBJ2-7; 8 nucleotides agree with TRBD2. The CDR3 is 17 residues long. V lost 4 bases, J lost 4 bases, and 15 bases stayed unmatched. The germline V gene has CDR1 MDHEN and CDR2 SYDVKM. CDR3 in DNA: TGTGCCAGCAGTTATTATTTTGGCACTAGCGGACCATACGAGCAGTACTTC. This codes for CASSYYFGTSGPYEQYF.

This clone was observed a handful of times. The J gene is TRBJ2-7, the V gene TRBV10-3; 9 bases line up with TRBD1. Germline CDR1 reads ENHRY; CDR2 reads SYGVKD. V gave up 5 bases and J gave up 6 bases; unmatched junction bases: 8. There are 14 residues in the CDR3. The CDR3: CAISRTGTGTEQYF. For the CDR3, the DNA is TGTGCCATCAGTCGAACCGGGACAGGGACCGAGCAGTACTTC.

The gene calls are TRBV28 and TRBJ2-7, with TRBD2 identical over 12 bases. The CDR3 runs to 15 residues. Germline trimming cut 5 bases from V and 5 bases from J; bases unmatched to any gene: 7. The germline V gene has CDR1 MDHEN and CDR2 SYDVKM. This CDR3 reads CASSRTSGIFHEQYF. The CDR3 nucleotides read TGTGCCAGCAGTAGGACTAGCGGGATTTTCCACGAGCAGTACTTC.

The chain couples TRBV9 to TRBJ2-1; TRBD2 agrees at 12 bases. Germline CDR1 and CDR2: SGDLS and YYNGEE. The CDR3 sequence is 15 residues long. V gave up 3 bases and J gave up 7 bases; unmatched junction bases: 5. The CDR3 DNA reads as TGTGCCAGCAGCGCCGGACTAGCGGGAAGAAATGAGCAGTTCTTC. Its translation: CASSAGLAGRNEQFF.

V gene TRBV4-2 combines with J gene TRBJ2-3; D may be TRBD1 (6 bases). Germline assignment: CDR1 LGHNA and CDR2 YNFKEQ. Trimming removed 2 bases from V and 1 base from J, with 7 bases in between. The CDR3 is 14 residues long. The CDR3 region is CASSQQGRTDTQYF. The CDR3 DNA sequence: TGTGCCAGCAGCCAACAGGGGCGCACAGATACGCAGTATTTT.

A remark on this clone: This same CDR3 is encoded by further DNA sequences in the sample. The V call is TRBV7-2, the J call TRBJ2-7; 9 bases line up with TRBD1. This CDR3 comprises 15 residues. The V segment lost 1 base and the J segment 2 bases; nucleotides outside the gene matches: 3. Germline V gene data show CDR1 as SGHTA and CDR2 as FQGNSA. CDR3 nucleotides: TGTGCCAGCAGCTTAGGCGGACAGGGGACCTACGAGCAGTACTTC. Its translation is CASSLGGQGTYEQYF.

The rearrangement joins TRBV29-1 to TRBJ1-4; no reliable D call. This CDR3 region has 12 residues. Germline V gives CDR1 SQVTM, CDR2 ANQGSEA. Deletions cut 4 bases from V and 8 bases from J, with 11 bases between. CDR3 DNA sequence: TGCAGCGTTGGGGAATCGGTCGAAAAACTGTTTTTT. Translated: CSVGESVEKLFF. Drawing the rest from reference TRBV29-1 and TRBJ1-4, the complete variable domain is SAVISQKPSRDICQRGTSLTIQCQVDSQVTMMFWYRQQPGQSLTLIATANQGSEATYESGFVIDKFPISRPNLTFSTLTVSNMSPEDSSIYLCSVGESVEKLFFGSGTQLSVL.

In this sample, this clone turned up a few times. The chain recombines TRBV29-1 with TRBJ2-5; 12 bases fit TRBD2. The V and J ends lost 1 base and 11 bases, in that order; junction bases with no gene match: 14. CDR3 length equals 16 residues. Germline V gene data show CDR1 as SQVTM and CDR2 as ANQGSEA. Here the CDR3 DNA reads TGCAGCGTTGAAGCCACACCGGGACTAGCGGGTGGTGAGCAGTACTTC. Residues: CSVEATPGLAGGEQYF.

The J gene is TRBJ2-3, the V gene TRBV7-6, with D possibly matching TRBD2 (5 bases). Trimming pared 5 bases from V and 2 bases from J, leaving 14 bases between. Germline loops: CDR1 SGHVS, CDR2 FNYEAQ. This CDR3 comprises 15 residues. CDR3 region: CASSPSGKSTDTQYF. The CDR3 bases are TGTGCCAGCAGCCCGTCCGGGAAGTCCACAGATACGCAGTATTTT.

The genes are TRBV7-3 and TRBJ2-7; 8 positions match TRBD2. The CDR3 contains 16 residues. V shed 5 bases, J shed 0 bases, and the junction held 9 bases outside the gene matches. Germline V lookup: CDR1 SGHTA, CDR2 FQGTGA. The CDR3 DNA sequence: TGTGCCAGCAGCCTGGGACCGACTAGCGCCTCCTACGAGCAGTACTTC. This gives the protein CASSLGPTSASYEQYF.